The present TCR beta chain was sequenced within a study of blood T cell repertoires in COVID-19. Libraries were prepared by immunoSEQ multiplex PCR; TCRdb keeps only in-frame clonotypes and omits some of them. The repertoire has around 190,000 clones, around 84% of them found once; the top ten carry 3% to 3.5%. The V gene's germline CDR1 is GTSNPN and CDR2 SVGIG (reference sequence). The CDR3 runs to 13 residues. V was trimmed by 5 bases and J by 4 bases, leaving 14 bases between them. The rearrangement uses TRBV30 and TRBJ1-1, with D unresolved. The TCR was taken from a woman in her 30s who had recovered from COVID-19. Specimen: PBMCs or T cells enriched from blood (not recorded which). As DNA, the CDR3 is TGTGCCTGGTCGCGGGAGGTGAGCACTGAAGCTTTCTTT. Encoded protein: CAWSREVSTEAFF.